Listed below are T cell receptor beta chains from one sample, sequenced in a study of blood T cell repertoires in COVID-19. Using immunoSEQ multiplex PCR, the repertoire was profiled, and TCRdb retains in-frame clones only, with some absent. The table shows around 130,000 clones, with more than 75% occurring only once. Sample: peripheral blood. These receptors were taken from a man between 60 and 70 years old with acute or convalescent COVID-19. Each CDR3 is given with its conserved first and last residue. D genes are given only for firm matches. The listing skips clone size in some rows; elsewhere it reads once, few, many or a size class.

TRBV5-4,-,few,TRBJ2-2,TGTGCCAGCAGCTTGGAGGATCTCGGGACCGGGGAGCTGTTTTTT,CASSLEDLGTGELFF
TRBV18,-,-,TRBJ2-7,TGTGCCAGCTCACCATTCGGAGGGGACGAGCAGTACTTC,CASSPFGGDEQYF
TRBV19,-,-,TRBJ1-1,TGTGCCAGTACCCCCGGGAGGAACACTGAAGCTTTCTTT,CASTPGRNTEAFF
TRBV2,-,-,TRBJ2-2,TGTGCCAGCAGTGAAGCGGGTACCCCCGGGGGGGAGCTGTTTTTT,CASSEAGTPGGELFF
TRBV7-9,-,-,TRBJ2-7,TGTGCCAGCAGCTTAGACAATACGGGGCAGTACTTC,CASSLDNTGQYF
TRBV5-5,-,-,TRBJ2-7,TGTGCCAGCAGCCAGCGGCTCCCCCTTGGCGGGCCAACCTACGAGCAGTACTTC,CASSQRLPLGGPTYEQYF
TRBV9,-,-,TRBJ2-3,TGTGCCAGCAGCCCAAGGCGGACTACCGGGTCGGATACGCAGTATTTT,CASSPRRTTGSDTQYF
TRBV4-2,-,-,TRBJ2-7,TGTGCCAGCAGCCGAGACAGACTCAACGAGCAGTACTTC,CASSRDRLNEQYF
TRBV5-1,TRBD1,-,TRBJ2-7,TGCGCCAGCAGCCATAACCCGACAGGGGTCTCCTACGAGCAGTACTTC,CASSHNPTGVSYEQYF
TRBV5-1,-,-,TRBJ2-5,TGCGCCAGCAGCTTCGCCCGCGGGGAGACCCAGTACTTC,CASSFARGETQYF
TRBV7-8,TRBD1,-,TRBJ2-7,TGTGCCAGCAGCCGGACAGGGGGCGGGGAGCAGTACTTC,CASSRTGGGEQYF
TRBV5-4,-,-,TRBJ1-3,TGTGCCAGCAGCTTGGGACAGCCGCGCTCTGGAAACACCATATATTTT,CASSLGQPRSGNTIYF
TRBV27,TRBD1,-,TRBJ1-4,TGTGCCAGCAGTTGGGAAGGAGGGGGCAAGGAAGGAAGAGAAAAACTGTTTTTT,CASSWEGGGKEGREKLFF
TRBV2,TRBD2,-,TRBJ2-2,TGTGCCAGCAGTAGACTAGCGGGAGTTACGAACACCGGGGAGCTGTTTTTT,CASSRLAGVTNTGELFF
TRBV18,TRBD2,-,TRBJ2-3,TGTGCCAGCTCACCGGGGACTAGCGTCAGCACAGATACGCAGTATTTT,CASSPGTSVSTDTQYF
TRBV5-1,TRBD1,-,TRBJ2-7,TGCGCCAGCAGCTTGGGAGGGACAGGGGGCTACTCCTACGAGCAGTACTTC,CASSLGGTGGYSYEQYF
TRBV4-3,-,-,TRBJ1-5,TGCGCCAGCAGCAAAGCCGCAGGGGGCAATCAGCCCCAGCATTTT,CASSKAAGGNQPQHF
TRBV5-6,TRBD2,-,TRBJ2-1,TGTGCCAGCAGCTTGTTTAGCGGGTCTTACAATGAGCAGTTCTTC,CASSLFSGSYNEQFF
TRBV5-1,-,-,TRBJ1-3,TGCGCCAGCAGCTCCACCGCCGGGAAGGAAAACACCATATATTTT,CASSSTAGKENTIYF
TRBV6-5,TRBD1,-,TRBJ1-2,TGTGCCAGCAGTCCCGGGACAGGGAACTATGGCTACACCTTC,CASSPGTGNYGYTF
TRBV7-6,TRBD1,-,TRBJ1-2,TGTGCCAGCAGCTTTCAGACAGGGCTCGGCTACACCTTC,CASSFQTGLGYTF
TRBV4-2,-,few,TRBJ1-6,TGTGCCAGCAGCCACGGGGGGGTTTCACCCCTCCACTTT,CASSHGGVSPLHF